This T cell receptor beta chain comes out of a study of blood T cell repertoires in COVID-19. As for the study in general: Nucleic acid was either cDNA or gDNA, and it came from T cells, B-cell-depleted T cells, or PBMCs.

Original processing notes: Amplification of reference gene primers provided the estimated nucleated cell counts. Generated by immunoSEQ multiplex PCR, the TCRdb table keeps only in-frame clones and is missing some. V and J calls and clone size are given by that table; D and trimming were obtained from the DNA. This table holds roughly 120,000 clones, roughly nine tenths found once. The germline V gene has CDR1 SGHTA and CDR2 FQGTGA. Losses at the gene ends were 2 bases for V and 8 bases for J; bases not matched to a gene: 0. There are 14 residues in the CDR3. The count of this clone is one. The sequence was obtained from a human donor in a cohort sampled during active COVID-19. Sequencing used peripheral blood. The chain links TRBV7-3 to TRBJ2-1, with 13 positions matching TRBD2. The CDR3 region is CASSLGLAGDEQFF. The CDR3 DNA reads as TGTGCCAGCAGCTTAGGACTAGCGGGGGATGAGCAGTTCTTC.